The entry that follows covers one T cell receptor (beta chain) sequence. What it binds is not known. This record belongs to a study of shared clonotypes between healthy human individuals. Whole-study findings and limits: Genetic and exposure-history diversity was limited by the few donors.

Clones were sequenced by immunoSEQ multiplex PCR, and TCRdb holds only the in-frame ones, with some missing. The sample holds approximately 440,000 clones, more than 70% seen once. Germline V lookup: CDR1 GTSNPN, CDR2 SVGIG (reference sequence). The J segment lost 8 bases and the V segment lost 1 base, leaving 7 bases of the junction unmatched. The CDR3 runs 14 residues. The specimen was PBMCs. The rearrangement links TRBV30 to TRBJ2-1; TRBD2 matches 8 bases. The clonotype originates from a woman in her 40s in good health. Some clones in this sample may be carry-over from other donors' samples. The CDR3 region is CAWSAQAGGYEQFF. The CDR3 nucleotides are TGTGCCTGGAGTGCCCAGGCGGGAGGCTATGAGCAGTTCTTC.